The clone carrying this TCR beta chain has only a few counts. V dropped 1 base and J dropped 6; count of bases not matched to a gene: 7. There are 16 residues in the CDR3. Germline V gene lookup returns CDR1 LNHNV and CDR2 YYDKDF (reference sequence). With a J-beta primer mix and a sample-barcoded 5' primer, a second PCR ran roughly 6 to 12 cycles. TCRdb recomputed calls from the 5' RACE reads with MiXCR, one row per CDR3 protein. The sample shows roughly 800,000 distinct CDR3 sequences, 58% of them seen only once. The record originates from a study of blood T cells in healthy people across ages. This sequence was found in a man aged 25 to 40 in good health. Sequenced input: blood. The J gene is TRBJ2-1, the V gene TRBV15, with TRBD2 identical over 9 bases. The CDR3 nucleotides are TGTGCCACCAGCAGAGGCGTAGCGGGAGATGGCAATGAGCAGTTCTTC. Protein product: CATSRGVAGDGNEQFF. The full variable domain, completed using reference TRBV15 and TRBJ2-1, is DAMVIQNPRYQVTQFGKPVTLSCSQTLNHNVMYWYQQKSSQAPKLLFHYYDKDFNNEADTPDNFQSRRPNTSFCFLDIRSPGLGDTAMYLCATSRGVAGDGNEQFFGPGTRLTVL.